Below are 16 T cell receptor beta chains sequenced from a single sample in a study of T cell repertoires in cytomegalovirus infection. TCRdb re-derived calls from the reads in MiXCR, one entry per CDR3 protein. Here the sample spans fewer than 650,000 distinct CDR3 sequences, just under 40% being singletons. Antigen specificity for these receptors is unknown. The sample in question was cultured PBMCs, obtained from culture after CMV antigen stimulation. The receptors come from a human donor in good health (CMV status not recorded). Some clones in this sample may be carry-over from other donors' samples.

This clonotype came up many times. This chain joins TRBV7-2 and TRBJ2-2, with a possible D match to TRBD2 (7 bases). V was clipped by 5 bases and J by 3 bases, with 19 bases between them. This CDR3 has 17 residues. From germline, CDR1 is SGHTA and CDR2 FQGNSA. The DNA of the CDR3 is TGTGCCAGCAGCCCCGCTCTAGGGGGGGGGTACACCGGGGAGCTGTTTTTT. This sequence encodes CASSPALGGGYTGELFF.

This sequence joins TRBV5-1 and TRBJ1-1; a weak D match, TRBD1 (5 bases). Germline CDR1 is SGHRS and CDR2 is YFSETQ. The length of the CDR3 is 15 residues. V was clipped by 3 bases and J by 1 base, with 13 bases between them. In DNA form, the CDR3 reads TGCGCCAGCAGCTGGGGGTCGGGCTGGAACACTGAAGCTTTCTTT. The encoded protein is CASSWGSGWNTEAFF.

This clonotype was seen only a few times. The genes are TRBV20-1 and TRBJ1-1, with 9 bases lining up with TRBD1. Germline CDR1 DFQATT, CDR2 SNEGSKA (reference sequence). V shed 4 bases and J 3 bases; nucleotides not matched to a gene: 9. This CDR3 region has 15 residues. CDR3 DNA: TGCAGTGCTAAAGACCCGGGACAGGGATACACTGAAGCTTTCTTT. Its translation is CSAKDPGQGYTEAFF.

This clonotype appeared a few times. J is TRBJ2-1 and V is TRBV20-1; the match to TRBD2 covers 7 bases. The CDR3 covers 14 residues. J lost 7 bases, V lost 6 bases, and 12 bases had no gene match. The germline gives CDR1 DFQATT, CDR2 SNEGSKA (reference sequence). The CDR3 region is CSARDYRVGNEQFF. The CDR3 nucleotides are TGCAGTGCACGGGACTACCGAGTGGGGAATGAGCAGTTCTTC.

This clonotype was seen many times. The rearrangement links TRBV7-2 to TRBJ2-1; no clear D. The germline V gene has CDR1 SGHTA and CDR2 FQGNSA. The CDR3 length is 12 residues. V dropped 5 bases and J dropped 10 bases, with 12 bases sitting between them. In nucleotides, the CDR3 is TGTGCCAGCAGCCAGACCAGGAGAGAGCAGTTCTTC. Translating it yields CASSQTRREQFF.

This clonotype was detected once. This rearrangement joins TRBV6-2 or TRBV6-3 to TRBJ2-3, with D tentatively TRBD2 (6 bases). CDR1 MNHEY and CDR2 SVGEGT come from the germline V gene. With 8 bases removed from V and 0 bases from J, the gap between germline ends came to 12 bases. The CDR3 runs to 14 residues. The CDR3 spells CASGGRGSTDTQYF. The DNA for the CDR3 is TGTGCCAGCGGAGGGCGTGGGAGCACAGATACGCAGTATTTT.

The V gene is TRBV7-2, the J gene TRBJ1-6; weak D call: TRBD1 (5 bases). There are 14 residues in the CDR3. CDR1 is SGHTA, CDR2 FQGNSA, per germline. V lost 7 bases and J 0 bases, leaving 7 bases between the germline ends. CDR3 in DNA: TGTGCCAGCATGAGGGGCTCCTATAATTCACCCCTCCACTTT. Protein: CASMRGSYNSPLHF.

The chain combines TRBV4-3 with TRBJ1-6, with D possibly being TRBD1 (5 bases). With 2 bases removed from V and 8 bases from J, the gap between germline ends came to 13 bases. The CDR3 spans 15 residues. Looked up from germline, CDR1 is LGHNA and CDR2 is YSLEER. CDR3 nucleotides: TGCGCCAGCAGCCAATCGAGGGGAGGTCATTCACCCCTCCACTTT. Residues: CASSQSRGGHSPLHF.

This sequence joins TRBV6-6 and TRBJ2-5; D might be TRBD1 or TRBD2, each matching 5 bases. Germline values: CDR1 MNHNY, CDR2 SVGAGI (reference sequence). V shed 2 bases and J shed 4 bases, with 11 bases lying between them. The CDR3 consists of 14 residues. The CDR3 nucleotides read TGTGCCAGCAGTTACCTGACAGAGGGAGAGACCCAGTACTTC. It yields the protein CASSYLTEGETQYF.

In the case of this clonotype: Relative to the germline gene, one junction end is altered; a read error may explain this. The V call is TRBV7-9, the J call TRBJ1-1; no reliable D call. Per germline, CDR1 SEHNR and CDR2 FQNEAQ (reference sequence). There are 13 residues in the CDR3. The CDR3 coding sequence is TGTGCCAGCAGCGTGACACTGAACACTGGAGCTTTCTTT. Its translation is CASSVTLNTGAFF.

This chain joins TRBV18 and TRBJ1-6; D is perhaps TRBD1 (5 bases). Deletions cut 4 bases from V and 0 bases from J, with 10 bases between. The CDR3 is made up of 16 amino acids. Germline lookup yields CDR1 KGHSH and CDR2 LQKENI. CDR3 loop: CASSQGHSSYNSPLHF. For the CDR3, the DNA is TGTGCCAGCTCACAAGGACACAGCTCCTATAATTCACCCCTCCACTTT.

This rearrangement joins TRBV27 to TRBJ2-3, with 9 positions matching TRBD2. This CDR3 is 15 amino acids long. Germline lookup yields CDR1 MNHEY and CDR2 SMNVEV (reference sequence). The J segment lost 0 bases and the V segment lost 8 bases, leaving 6 bases of the junction unmatched. The CDR3 region is CASAGGTRSTDTQYF. For the CDR3, the DNA is TGTGCCAGCGCGGGGGGGACCAGGAGCACAGATACGCAGTATTTT.

In this sample, this clonotype turned up a few times. J is TRBJ2-7 and V is TRBV11-2; D is perhaps TRBD1 or TRBD2 (6 bases each). The V and J ends lost 4 bases and 0 bases respectively, with 13 bases between them. CDR3 size: 15 residues. Germline V gene sequence: CDR1 SGHAT, CDR2 FQNNGV. The CDR3: CASSSTRGASYEQYF. The CDR3 DNA reads TGTGCCAGCAGCTCAACGAGGGGGGCCTCCTACGAGCAGTACTTC.

The rearrangement uses TRBV10-3 and TRBJ2-3; 7 positions match TRBD2. CDR1 ENHRY and CDR2 SYGVKD come from the germline V gene. Trimming took 6 bases from V and 4 from J; bases not matched to a gene: 7. CDR3 length equals 14 residues. CDR3 in amino acids: CAISDTSVADTQYF. The CDR3, as DNA: TGTGCCATCAGCGATACTAGCGTAGCAGATACGCAGTATTTT.

The chain has TRBV5-1 and TRBJ1-4; possibly TRBD1 for D (5 bases). The CDR3 has 15 amino acids. V was cut by 4 bases and J by 7 bases, with 17 bases left in between. Germline V gene sequence: CDR1 SGHRS, CDR2 YFSETQ. In nucleotides, the CDR3 is TGCGCCAGCAGCGGGGGATCTAGCAATCGTGAAAAACTGTTTTTT. Translated: CASSGGSSNREKLFF.

This chain uses TRBV7-9 with TRBJ1-1, with 7 bases fitting TRBD1. Germline CDR1 is SEHNR and CDR2 is FQNEAQ (reference sequence). V was pared by 5 bases and J by 4 bases, with 7 bases of the junction left unmatched. The CDR3 sequence is 14 residues long. The CDR3 protein is CASSPPGQSTEAFF. CDR3 DNA sequence: TGTGCCAGCAGCCCCCCGGGACAGTCCACTGAAGCTTTCTTT. Using reference TRBV7-9 and TRBJ1-1 for the parts outside the CDR3, the full variable domain is DTGVSQNPRHKITKRGQNVTFRCDPISEHNRLYWYRQTLGQGPEFLTYFQNEAQLEKSRLLSDRFSAERPKGSFSTLEIQRTEQGDSAMYLCASSPPGQSTEAFFGQGTRLTVV.